The 5 T cell receptor beta chains given below trace back to one sample, sequenced in a study of blood T cell repertoires in COVID-19. Sequenced by immunoSEQ multiplex PCR; TCRdb stores in-frame clones only, minus some. The sample lists 100,000 or so clones; around 94% were seen once. Material: peripheral blood. Source of these receptors: a man aged 45 to 65 with active COVID-19.

The chain couples TRBV11-3 to TRBJ2-7, with 9 bases matching TRBD1. V lost 3 bases, J lost 4 bases, and 1 base stayed unmatched. CDR3 length: 13 amino acids. The germline V gene has CDR1 SGHNT and CDR2 YENEEA. The chain's CDR3 is CASSFGTGYEQYF. CDR3 nucleotide sequence: TGTGCCAGCAGCTTCGGGACAGGGTACGAGCAGTACTTC. The variable domain in full, completed from reference TRBV11-3 and TRBJ2-7, reads EAGVVQSPRYKIIEKKQPVAFWCNPISGHNTLYWYLQNLGQGPELLIRYENEEAVDDSQLPKDRFSAERLKGVDSTLKIQPAELGDSAVYLCASSFGTGYEQYFGPGTRLTVT.

The chain joins TRBV5-6 to TRBJ1-2; possibly TRBD1 for D (6 bases). V lost 2 bases, J lost 7 bases, and 18 bases lay in between. Germline V gene lookup returns CDR1 SGHDT and CDR2 YYEEEE. CDR3 length: 15 residues. The CDR3 reads CASSFDVQGLFGYTF. The CDR3 bases are TGTGCCAGCAGCTTTGACGTACAGGGTTTATTTGGCTACACCTTC.

The V gene is TRBV20-1, the J gene TRBJ1-1; D is uncertain. Between the trimmed V and J ends, which lost 3 bases and 6 bases, there was a span of 11 bases. The CDR3 length is 12 residues. In germline, CDR1 is DFQATT, CDR2 SNEGSKA (reference sequence). CDR3 loop: CSASSGIAEAFF. The CDR3 DNA reads as TGCAGTGCTAGTAGCGGAATCGCTGAAGCTTTCTTT.

V gene TRBV29-1 combines with J gene TRBJ1-1; 7 positions agree with TRBD1. Per the germline V gene, CDR1 is SQVTM and CDR2 is ANQGSEA. The V segment lost 7 bases and the J segment 5 bases; nucleotides outside the gene matches: 10. This CDR3 is built from 13 residues. The CDR3 protein is CSAEGTGVTEAFF. Written as DNA, the CDR3 is TGCAGCGCCGAGGGAACAGGGGTGACTGAAGCTTTCTTT.

V is TRBV7-6 and J is TRBJ2-5; no clear D gene. This CDR3 has 15 residues. With 3 bases removed from V and 1 base from J, the gap between germline ends came to 12 bases. Germline assignment: CDR1 SGHVS and CDR2 FNYEAQ. CDR3 sequence reads: CASSLKLTLQETQYF. CDR3 nucleotide sequence: TGTGCCAGCAGCTTGAAGCTTACCCTCCAAGAGACCCAGTACTTC.